This T cell receptor (beta chain) was recovered during a study of T-cell memory formation after mild COVID-19. MiXCR, applied by TCRdb to the 5' RACE reads, yields one record per CDR3 protein. The sample has more than 250,000 distinct CDR3 sequences, around 15% seen once; the top ten hold approximately 25%. Concerning this clonotype itself: Its antigen is still unknown.

The CDR3 is 14 amino acids. Germline lookup yields CDR1 SGHTA and CDR2 FQGNSA. The V end was cut by 7 bases, the J end by 6 bases, with 16 bases between. Points from the study as a whole: Most CD4+ clones that shrank were in CM and EM, while CD8+ ones turned up in EMRA.

Sequencing was carried out using PBMCs or a T cell subset sorted from them (not recorded which). The receptor was isolated from a young man who had mild COVID-19 (a few samples of this study predate the infection). Cell type and time point are not known. This rearrangement joins TRBV7-2 to TRBJ2-1, with D perhaps matching TRBD2 (5 bases). The CDR3 DNA is TGTGCCAGCACCCTAGGGTCGGGGATCAATGAGCAGTTCTTC. This encodes CASTLGSGINEQFF.